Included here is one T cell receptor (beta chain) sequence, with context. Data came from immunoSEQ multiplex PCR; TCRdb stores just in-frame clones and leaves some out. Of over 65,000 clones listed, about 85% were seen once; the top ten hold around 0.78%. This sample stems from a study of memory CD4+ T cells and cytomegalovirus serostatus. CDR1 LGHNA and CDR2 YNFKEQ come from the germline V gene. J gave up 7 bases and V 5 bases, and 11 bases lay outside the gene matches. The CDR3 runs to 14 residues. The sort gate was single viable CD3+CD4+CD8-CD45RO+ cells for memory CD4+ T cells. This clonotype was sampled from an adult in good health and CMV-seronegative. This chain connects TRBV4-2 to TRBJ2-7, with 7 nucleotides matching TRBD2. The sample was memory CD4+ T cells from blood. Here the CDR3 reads CASSLQPREGEQYF. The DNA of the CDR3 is TGTGCCAGCAGCTTACAGCCCAGGGAGGGTGAGCAGTACTTC.